These 21 T cell receptor beta chains came from one sample sequenced in a study of cytomegalovirus exposure and HLA in healthy donors. Only in-frame clones appear in the TCRdb table, and some are missing; sequencing was by immunoSEQ multiplex PCR. The sample lists 200,000 or so clones; roughly 82% were seen once. Sequenced sample: PBMCs. These receptors originate from a man in his late teens or twenties in good health and CMV-seropositive.

On this clone itself: One end of the junction fails to match germline, which may point to a read error. The V gene is TRBV14, the J gene TRBJ2-7, with D perhaps TRBD1 (5 bases). This CDR3 spans 18 amino acids. In germline, CDR1 is SGHDN, CDR2 FVKESK. For the CDR3, the DNA is TGTGCCAGCAGCCAAGGGGCGGAAAGGGGAAGGACCTCCCACGAGCAGTACTTC. Translating it yields CASSQGAERGRTSHEQYF.

The chain has TRBV27 and TRBJ2-7; 11 positions agree with TRBD1. The CDR3 covers 14 residues. V shed 5 bases and J 6 bases; nucleotides not matched to a gene: 6. Germline loops: CDR1 MNHEY, CDR2 SMNVEV (reference sequence). In DNA, the CDR3 is TGTGCCAGCAGTCAGGGACAGGGGGAAAGCGAGCAGTACTTC. Protein product: CASSQGQGESEQYF.

This sequence joins TRBV7-2 and TRBJ2-5; D possibly corresponds to TRBD2 (5 bases). Germline V CDR1 and CDR2: SGHTA, FQGNSA. The CDR3 consists of 14 residues. The ends were cut back, 2 bases at V and 2 bases at J, with 9 bases in the middle. The CDR3 DNA sequence: TGTGCCAGCAGCTTACCGGGAATACAAGAGACCCAGTACTTC. It codes for CASSLPGIQETQYF.

The rearrangement links TRBV5-5 to TRBJ2-7, with 8 positions matching TRBD2. V lost 0 bases and J lost 7; bases outside the gene matches: 9. The germline gives CDR1 SGHKS, CDR2 YYEKEE (reference sequence). The CDR3 extends over 15 amino acids. CDR3 nucleotide sequence: TGTGCCAGCAGCTTGGCGGGAGGGCCAATGCGTGAGCAGTACTTC. It is translated as CASSLAGGPMREQYF.

The chain couples TRBV7-2 to TRBJ2-7; TRBD2 matches 13 bases. Per germline, CDR1 SGHTA and CDR2 FQGNSA. This CDR3 comprises 14 residues. With V trimmed by 4 bases and J by 4 bases, 1 base remained unmatched. The CDR3 reads CASSWTSGSYEQYF. For the CDR3, the DNA is TGTGCCAGCAGCTGGACTAGCGGGAGTTACGAGCAGTACTTC.

The rearrangement joins TRBV7-8 to TRBJ2-7; 7 bases are a match to TRBD2. Germline values: CDR1 SGHVS, CDR2 FQNEAQ. This CDR3 comprises 16 residues. With 4 bases clipped from V and 2 bases from J, the junction kept 11 bases outside the gene matches. CDR3 loop: CASSSGDSGSTYEQYF. The CDR3 DNA is TGTGCCAGCAGCTCCGGTGATAGCGGGTCAACCTACGAGCAGTACTTC.

J is TRBJ2-1 and V is TRBV18, with 11 bases matching TRBD2. This CDR3 has 15 residues. From germline, CDR1 is KGHSH and CDR2 LQKENI. V lost 7 bases and J lost 8; bases outside the gene matches: 10. The CDR3 protein is CASFGVLAGDDEQFF. CDR3 nucleotides: TGTGCCAGCTTCGGCGTACTAGCGGGAGACGATGAGCAGTTCTTC.

This clone was seen a single time. This chain links TRBV6-5 with TRBJ1-2; TRBD1 aligns across 8 bases. The V and J ends lost 7 bases and 7 bases, in that order; junction bases with no gene match: 8. Looked up from germline, CDR1 is MNHEY and CDR2 is SVGAGI. The CDR3 is made up of 13 amino acids. The CDR3 DNA is TGTGCCAGCACCGTCGGACAGGGCAGTGGCTACACCTTC. It yields the protein CASTVGQGSGYTF.

The table lists this clone with a count of one. The J gene is TRBJ2-1, the V gene TRBV5-1, with D perhaps TRBD2 (7 bases). V lost 2 bases to trimming and J lost 4 bases, with 16 bases between them. The CDR3 runs 16 residues. CDR1 is SGHRS and CDR2 is YFSETQ in the germline V gene. CDR3 sequence: CASSLQGGVGYNEQFF. The CDR3 nucleotides read TGCGCCAGCAGCTTACAAGGGGGGGTGGGTTACAATGAGCAGTTCTTC.

The chain uses TRBV12-2 and TRBJ1-2; no DNA check was done on the table's D call, TRBD1. TRBV12-2 is a recognized pseudogene. This CDR3 is built from 17 residues. The CDR3 bases are TGTGCAAGTCGCTTAGCGTGGCCAGGGGCAGGGAACTATGGCTACACCTTC. It is translated as CASRLAWPGAGNYGYTF.

The V and J genes are TRBV29-1 and TRBJ1-1; weak D call: TRBD1 (5 bases). Germline V gene sequence: CDR1 SQVTM, CDR2 ANQGSEA. The length of the CDR3 is 14 residues. Trimming pared 7 bases from V and 1 base from J, leaving 16 bases between. The CDR3 region has the DNA TGCAGCGGAGTTAAGGGGAGGCCGAACACTGAAGCTTTCTTT. This gives the protein CSGVKGRPNTEAFF.

This sequence joins TRBV9 and TRBJ2-2; 7 positions agree with TRBD2. Germline values: CDR1 SGDLS, CDR2 YYNGEE. This CDR3 spans 17 amino acids. Trimming took 0 bases from V and 6 from J; bases not matched to a gene: 11. CDR3 residues: CASSVDGGRSISGELFF. As DNA, the CDR3 is TGTGCCAGCAGCGTAGATGGCGGGAGAAGTATCTCCGGGGAGCTGTTTTTT.

This chain uses TRBV4-2 with TRBJ2-1; 7 bases fit TRBD2. Germline V lookup: CDR1 LGHNA, CDR2 YNFKEQ. V lost 0 bases and J lost 5; bases outside the gene matches: 10. CDR3 length equals 17 residues. The CDR3 bases are TGTGCCAGCAGCCAAGATCCTAGCGGAGGAGGGGACAATGAGCAGTTCTTC. It is translated as CASSQDPSGGGDNEQFF.

The chain has TRBV7-9 and TRBJ2-1, with 10 bases that match TRBD2. The ends lost 8 bases at V and 1 base at J; junction bases unmatched: 11. From germline, CDR1 is SEHNR and CDR2 FQNEAQ (reference sequence). This CDR3 is built from 17 residues. CDR3 region: CASGQGTSGVSYNEQFF. DNA of the CDR3: TGTGCCAGCGGGCAGGGTACTAGCGGGGTGTCCTACAATGAGCAGTTCTTC.

This clone has only a few counts. The chain carries TRBV19 and TRBJ2-7; D is unclear. Germline-derived CDR1 and CDR2 are LNHDA and SQIVND (reference sequence). V was cut by 3 bases and J by 3 bases, with 12 bases left in between. The length of the CDR3 is 14 residues. The CDR3 DNA reads as TGTGCCAGTAGTATGGCCAGCGACCGCTACGAGCAGTACTTC. It encodes CASSMASDRYEQYF.

The V and J genes are TRBV5-1 and TRBJ2-7; 9 nucleotides match TRBD1. The V and J ends lost 2 bases and 5 bases, in that order; junction bases with no gene match: 8. The CDR3 covers 15 residues. Looked up from germline, CDR1 is SGHRS and CDR2 is YFSETQ. CDR3 residues: CASSLDRDRVHEQYF. The CDR3 DNA reads as TGCGCCAGCAGCTTAGACCGGGACAGGGTCCACGAGCAGTACTTC.

This chain connects TRBV2 to TRBJ2-2; 15 positions agree with TRBD2. The CDR3 totals 17 residues. With V trimmed by 6 bases and J by 5 bases, 7 bases remained unmatched. CDR1 is SNHLY, CDR2 FYNNEI, per germline. The DNA for the CDR3 is TGTGCCAGCAGGGTGGGACTAGCGGGAGGAGGGACCGGGGAGCTGTTTTTT. It codes for CASRVGLAGGGTGELFF.

This clone appeared a few times. This rearrangement joins TRBV7-3 to TRBJ2-5; D is undetermined. The CDR3 is 12 amino acids. Germline V gene sequence: CDR1 SGHTA, CDR2 FQGTGA. V was clipped by 0 bases and J by 9 bases, with 8 bases between them. The CDR3 nucleotides are TGTGCCAGCAGCTTAACGCTCGGGTCCCAGTACTTC. Residues: CASSLTLGSQYF.

The chain recombines TRBV7-6 with TRBJ1-3; D remains ambiguous. Germline assignment: CDR1 SGHVS and CDR2 FNYEAQ. V gave up 8 bases and J gave up 0 bases, with 11 bases separating them. This CDR3 has 14 amino acids. DNA of the CDR3: TGTGCCAGCTCCGAGGAGCCCTCTGGAAACACCATATATTTT. It is translated as CASSEEPSGNTIYF.

The J gene is TRBJ1-5, the V gene TRBV15; TRBD1 is a possible D gene (5 bases). Germline V gene sequence: CDR1 LNHNV, CDR2 YYDKDF (reference sequence). Trimming shortened V by 5 bases and J by 6 bases, and 17 bases separated the two germline ends. CDR3 length equals 15 residues. The CDR3 bases are TGTGCCACCAGCGCCCGGGACCGGGAGAGTCAGCCCCAGCATTTT. Translation gives CATSARDRESQPQHF.

This clone appeared once. The genes are TRBV5-4 and TRBJ2-3; 16 bases agree with TRBD2. V lost 4 bases, J lost 7 bases, and 6 bases stayed unmatched. There are 16 residues in the CDR3. Germline V gives CDR1 SGHNT, CDR2 YYREEE (reference sequence). This chain's CDR3 is CASSPGTSGRAHTQYF. The CDR3 bases are TGTGCCAGCAGCCCCGGGACTAGCGGGAGGGCTCATACGCAGTATTTT.